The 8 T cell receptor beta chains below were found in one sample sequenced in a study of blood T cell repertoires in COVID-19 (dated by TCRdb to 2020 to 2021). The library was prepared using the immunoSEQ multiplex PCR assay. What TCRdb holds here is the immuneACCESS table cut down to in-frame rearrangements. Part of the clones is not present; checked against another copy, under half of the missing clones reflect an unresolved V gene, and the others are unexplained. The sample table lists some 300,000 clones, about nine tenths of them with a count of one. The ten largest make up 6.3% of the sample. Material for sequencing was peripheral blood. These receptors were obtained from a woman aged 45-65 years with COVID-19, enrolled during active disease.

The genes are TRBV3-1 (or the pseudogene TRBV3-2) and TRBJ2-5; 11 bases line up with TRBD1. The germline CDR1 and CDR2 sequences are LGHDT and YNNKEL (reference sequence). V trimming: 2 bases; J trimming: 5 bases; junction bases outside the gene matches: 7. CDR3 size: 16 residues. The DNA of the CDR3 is TGTGCCAGCAGCCAAAAGGGACAGGGGGTGATTGAGACCCAGTACTTC. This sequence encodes CASSQKGQGVIETQYF.

In DNA, the CDR3 is TGCGCCAGCAGCTCGAGGGGACAGGGGCCGCCGAACACTGAAGCTTTCTTT. Its protein product is CASSSRGQGPPNTEAFF. The V gene is TRBV5-1, the J gene TRBJ1-1; TRBD1 aligns across 10 bases. J was trimmed by 1 base and V by 3 bases; bases with no gene match: 9. CDR3 length: 17 residues. CDR1 SGHRS and CDR2 YFSETQ come from the germline V gene.

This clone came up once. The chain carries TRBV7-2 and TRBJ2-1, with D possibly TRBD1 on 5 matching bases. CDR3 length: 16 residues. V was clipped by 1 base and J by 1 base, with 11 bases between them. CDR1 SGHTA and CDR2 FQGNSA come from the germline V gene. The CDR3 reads CASSLVDSLSYNEQFF. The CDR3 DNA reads TGTGCCAGCAGCTTAGTCGACAGCTTATCCTACAATGAGCAGTTCTTC.

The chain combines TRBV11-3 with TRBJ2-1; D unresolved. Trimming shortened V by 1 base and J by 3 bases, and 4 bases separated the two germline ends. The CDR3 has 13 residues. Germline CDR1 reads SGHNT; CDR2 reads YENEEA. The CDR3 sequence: CASSLGGYNEQFF. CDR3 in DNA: TGTGCCAGCAGCTTAGGAGGCTACAATGAGCAGTTCTTC.

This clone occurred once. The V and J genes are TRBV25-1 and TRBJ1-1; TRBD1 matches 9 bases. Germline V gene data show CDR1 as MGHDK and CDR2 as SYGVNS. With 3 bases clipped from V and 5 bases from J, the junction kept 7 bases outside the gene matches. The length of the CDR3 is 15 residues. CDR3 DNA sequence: TGTGCCAGCAGTGACCAAGGACAGGGGAGTACTGAAGCTTTCTTT. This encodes CASSDQGQGSTEAFF.

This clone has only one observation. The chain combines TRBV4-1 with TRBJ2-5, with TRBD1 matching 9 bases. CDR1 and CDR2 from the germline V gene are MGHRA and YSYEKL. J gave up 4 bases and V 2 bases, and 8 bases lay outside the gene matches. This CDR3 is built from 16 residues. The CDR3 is CASSQPVRDRVETQYF. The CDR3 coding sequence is TGCGCCAGCAGCCAACCGGTCCGGGACAGGGTAGAGACCCAGTACTTC.

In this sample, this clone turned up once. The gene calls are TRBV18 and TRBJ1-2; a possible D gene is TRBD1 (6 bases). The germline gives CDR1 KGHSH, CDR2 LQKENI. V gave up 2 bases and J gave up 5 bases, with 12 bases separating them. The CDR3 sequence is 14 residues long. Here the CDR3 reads CASSPNRDTYGYTF. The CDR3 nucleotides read TGTGCCAGCTCACCAAACCGGGACACATATGGCTACACCTTC.

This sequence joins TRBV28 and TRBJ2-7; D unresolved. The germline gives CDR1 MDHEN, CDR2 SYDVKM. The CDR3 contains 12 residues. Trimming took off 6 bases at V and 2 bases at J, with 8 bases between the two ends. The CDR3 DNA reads TGTGCCAGCAGGCGACAAGCCTACGAGCAGTACTTC. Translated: CASRRQAYEQYF.